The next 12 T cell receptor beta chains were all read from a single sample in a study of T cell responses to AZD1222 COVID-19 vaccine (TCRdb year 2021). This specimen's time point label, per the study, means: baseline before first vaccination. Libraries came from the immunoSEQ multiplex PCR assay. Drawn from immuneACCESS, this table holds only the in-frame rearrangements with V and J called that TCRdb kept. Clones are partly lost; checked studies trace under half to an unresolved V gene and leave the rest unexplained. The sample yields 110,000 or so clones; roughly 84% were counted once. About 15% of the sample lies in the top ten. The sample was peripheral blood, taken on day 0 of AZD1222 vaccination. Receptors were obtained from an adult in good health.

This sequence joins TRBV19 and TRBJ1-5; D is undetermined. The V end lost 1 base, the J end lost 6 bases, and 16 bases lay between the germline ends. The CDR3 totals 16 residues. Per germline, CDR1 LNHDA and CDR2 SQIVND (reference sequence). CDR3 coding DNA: TGTGCCAGTAGTATAGGGGCAGACACTTCGGGTCAGCCCCAGCATTTT. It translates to CASSIGADTSGQPQHF.

CDR3 protein: CASRRDLAGPGANVLTF. For the CDR3, the DNA is TGTGCCAGCAGGCGGGACCTAGCGGGACCTGGGGCCAACGTCCTGACTTTC. V gene TRBV2 combines with J gene TRBJ2-6; 9 nucleotides match TRBD2. V lost 6 bases to trimming and J lost 2 bases; unmatched junction nucleotides: 8. Looked up from germline, CDR1 is SNHLY and CDR2 is FYNNEI. The CDR3 spans 17 residues.

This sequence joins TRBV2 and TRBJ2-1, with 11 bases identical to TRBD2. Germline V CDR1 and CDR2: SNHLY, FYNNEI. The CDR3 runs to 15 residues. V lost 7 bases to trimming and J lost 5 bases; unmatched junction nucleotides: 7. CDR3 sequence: CASTPQTSGNNEQFF. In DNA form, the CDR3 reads TGTGCCAGCACCCCCCAGACTAGCGGGAACAATGAGCAGTTCTTC.

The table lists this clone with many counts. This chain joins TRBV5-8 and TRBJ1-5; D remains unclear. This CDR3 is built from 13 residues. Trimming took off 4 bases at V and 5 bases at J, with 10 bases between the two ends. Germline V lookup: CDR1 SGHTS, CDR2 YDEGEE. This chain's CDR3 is CASSPSGDQPQHF. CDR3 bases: TGTGCCAGCAGCCCCTCGGGCGATCAGCCCCAGCATTTT.

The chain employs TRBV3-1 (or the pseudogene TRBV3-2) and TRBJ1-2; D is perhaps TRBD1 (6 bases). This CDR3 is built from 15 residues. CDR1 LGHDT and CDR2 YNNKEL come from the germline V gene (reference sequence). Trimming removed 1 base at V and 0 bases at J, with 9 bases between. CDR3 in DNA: TGTGCCAGCAGCCAAGGGACAGTCGCTAACTATGGCTACACCTTC. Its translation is CASSQGTVANYGYTF.

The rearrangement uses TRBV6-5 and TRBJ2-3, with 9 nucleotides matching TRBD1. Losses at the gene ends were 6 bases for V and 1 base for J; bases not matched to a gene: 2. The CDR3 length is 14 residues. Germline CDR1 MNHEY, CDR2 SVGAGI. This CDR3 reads CASRRTGGTDTQYF. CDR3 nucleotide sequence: TGTGCCAGCAGAAGGACAGGGGGCACAGATACGCAGTATTTT.

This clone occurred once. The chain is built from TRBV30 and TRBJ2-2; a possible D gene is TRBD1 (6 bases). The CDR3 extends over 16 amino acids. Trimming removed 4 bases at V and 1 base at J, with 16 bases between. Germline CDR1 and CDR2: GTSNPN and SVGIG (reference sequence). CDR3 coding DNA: TGTGCCTGGACCGGGACACTCCTGGTGAACACCGGGGAGCTGTTTTTT. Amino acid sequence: CAWTGTLLVNTGELFF.

The CDR3 DNA reads as TGTGCCAGCAAGGGTAATGGCTACACCTTC. It specifies CASKGNGYTF. The chain recombines TRBV28 with TRBJ1-2; D unresolved. Trimming took off 7 bases at V and 6 bases at J, with 6 bases between the two ends. CDR1 MDHEN and CDR2 SYDVKM come from the germline V gene. This CDR3 spans 10 amino acids.

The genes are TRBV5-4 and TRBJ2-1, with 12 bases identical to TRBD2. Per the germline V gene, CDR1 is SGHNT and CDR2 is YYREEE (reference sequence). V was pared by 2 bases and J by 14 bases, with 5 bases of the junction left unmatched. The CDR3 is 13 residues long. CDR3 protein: CASSFPSGRGKFF. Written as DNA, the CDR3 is TGTGCCAGCAGCTTTCCTAGCGGGAGGGGTAAGTTCTTC. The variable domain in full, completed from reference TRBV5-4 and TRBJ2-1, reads ETGVTQSPTHLIKTRGQQVTLRCSSQSGHNTVSWYQQALGQGPQFIFQYYREEENGRGNFPPRFSGLQFPNYSSELNVNALELDDSALYLCASSFPSGRGKFFGPGTRLTVL.

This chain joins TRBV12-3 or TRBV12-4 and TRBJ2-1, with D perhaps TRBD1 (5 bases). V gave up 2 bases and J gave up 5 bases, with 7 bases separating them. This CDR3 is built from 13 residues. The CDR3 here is CASSLPRDNEQFF. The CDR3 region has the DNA TGTGCCAGCAGTTTACCCAGGGACAATGAGCAGTTCTTC.

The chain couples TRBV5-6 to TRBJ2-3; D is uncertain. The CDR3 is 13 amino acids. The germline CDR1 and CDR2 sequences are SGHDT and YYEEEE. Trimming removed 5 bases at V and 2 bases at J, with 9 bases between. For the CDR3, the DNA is TGTGCCAGCAGTAGAGCTTTCACAGATACGCAGTATTTT. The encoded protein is CASSRAFTDTQYF.

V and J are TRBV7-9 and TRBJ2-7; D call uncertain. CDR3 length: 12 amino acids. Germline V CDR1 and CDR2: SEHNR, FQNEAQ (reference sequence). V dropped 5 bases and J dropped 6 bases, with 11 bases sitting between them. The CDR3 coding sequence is TGTGCCAGCAGCCCAATGGAAGGCGAGCAGTACGTC. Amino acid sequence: CASSPMEGEQYV.